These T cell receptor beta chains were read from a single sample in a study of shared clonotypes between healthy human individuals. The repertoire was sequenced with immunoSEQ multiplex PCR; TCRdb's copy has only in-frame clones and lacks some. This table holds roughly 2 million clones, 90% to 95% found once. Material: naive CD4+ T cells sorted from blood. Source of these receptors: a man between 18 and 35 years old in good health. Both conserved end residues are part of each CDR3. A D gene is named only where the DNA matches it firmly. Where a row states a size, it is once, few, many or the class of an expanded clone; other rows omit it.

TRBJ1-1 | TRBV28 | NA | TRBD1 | CASSTLQGVAFF | TGTGCCAGCAGTACCCTACAGGGGGTAGCTTTCTTT
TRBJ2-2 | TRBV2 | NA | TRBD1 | CASNTGAGELFF | TGTGCCAGCAACACAGGGGCCGGGGAGCTGTTTTTT
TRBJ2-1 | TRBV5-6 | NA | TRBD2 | CASSLGLAANEQFF | TGTGCCAGCAGCTTGGGGCTAGCGGCAAATGAGCAGTTCTTC
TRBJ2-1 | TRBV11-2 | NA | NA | CASSFRAKDNEQFF | TGTGCCAGCAGCTTTAGAGCTAAGGACAATGAGCAGTTCTTC
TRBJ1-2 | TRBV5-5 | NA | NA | CASSLVGVDGYTF | TGTGCCAGCAGCTTGGTAGGGGTCGATGGCTACACCTTC
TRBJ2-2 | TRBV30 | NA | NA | CAWSFVNTGELFF | TGTGCCTGGAGTTTCGTTAACACCGGGGAGCTGTTTTTT
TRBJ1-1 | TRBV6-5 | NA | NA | CASSYSDRREAFF | TGTGCCAGCAGTTACTCGGATCGGCGTGAAGCTTTCTTT
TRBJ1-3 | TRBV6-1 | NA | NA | CASSVSTVGNTIYF | TGTGCCAGCAGTGTGTCAACCGTGGGAAACACCATATATTTT
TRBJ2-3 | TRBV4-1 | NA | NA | CASSQGVATQYF | TGCGCCAGCAGCCAAGGGGTTGCTACGCAGTATTTT
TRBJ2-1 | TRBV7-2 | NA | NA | CASSINPGTYNEQFF | TGTGCCAGCAGCATTAACCCTGGGACCTACAATGAGCAGTTCTTC
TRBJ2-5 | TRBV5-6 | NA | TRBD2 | CASSFAGGGETQYF | TGTGCCAGCAGCTTTGCGGGAGGTGGGGAGACCCAGTACTTC
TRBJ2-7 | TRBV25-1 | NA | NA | CASSESKTRGSYEQYF | TGTGCCAGCAGTGAATCGAAGACACGGGGCTCCTACGAGCAGTACTTC
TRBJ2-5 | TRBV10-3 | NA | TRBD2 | CASKGTSGRAKHF | TGTGCCTCTAAGGGGACTAGCGGGAGGGCGAAGCACTTC
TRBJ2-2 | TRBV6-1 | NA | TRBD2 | CASSHREGTGELFF | TGTGCCAGCAGTCACCGGGAGGGTACCGGGGAGCTGTTTTTT
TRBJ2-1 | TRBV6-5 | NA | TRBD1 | CASSRDSRNEQFF | TGTGCCAGCAGCCGGGACAGTCGAAATGAGCAGTTCTTC
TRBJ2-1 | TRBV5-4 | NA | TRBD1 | CASSWTGQKSSYNEQFF | TGTGCCAGCAGCTGGACGGGACAGAAGAGCTCCTACAATGAGCAGTTCTTC
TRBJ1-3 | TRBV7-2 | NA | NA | CASSLRGSGNTIYF | TGTGCCAGCAGCCTCAGAGGCTCTGGAAACACCATATATTTT
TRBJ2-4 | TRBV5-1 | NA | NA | CASSLAWDSVAKNIQYF | TGCGCCAGCAGCTTGGCCTGGGACTCGGTCGCCAAAAACATTCAGTACTTC
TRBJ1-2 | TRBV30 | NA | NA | CAWSAYKGGYTF | TGTGCCTGGAGTGCCTATAAGGGTGGCTACACCTTC
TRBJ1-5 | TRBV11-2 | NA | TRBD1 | CASSLGTGLVQPQHF | TGTGCCAGCAGCTTAGGGACAGGTCTGGTTCAGCCCCAGCATTTT
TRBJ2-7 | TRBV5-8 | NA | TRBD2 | CASSLFSGLAVYEQYF | TGTGCCAGCAGCTTGTTTTCGGGACTAGCGGTCTACGAGCAGTACTTC
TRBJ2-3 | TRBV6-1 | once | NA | CASSEYQGTQYF | TGTGCCAGCAGTGAATATCAGGGTACGCAGTATTTT
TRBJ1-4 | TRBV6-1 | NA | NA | CASSYRATNEKLFF | TGTGCCAGCAGCTACAGAGCAACTAATGAAAAACTGTTTTTT
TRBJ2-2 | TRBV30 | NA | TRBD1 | CAWRTGVLTGELFF | TGTGCCTGGAGGACAGGGGTATTGACCGGGGAGCTGTTTTTT
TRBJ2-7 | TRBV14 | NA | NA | CASSQEWREQYF | TGTGCCAGCAGCCAAGAGTGGCGGGAGCAGTACTTC
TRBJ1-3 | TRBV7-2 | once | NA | CASSLVGPPGNTIYF | TGTGCCAGCAGCTTAGTCGGCCCCCCGGGAAACACCATATATTTT
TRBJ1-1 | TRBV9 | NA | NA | CASSADTMNTEAFF | TGTGCCAGCAGCGCGGACACCATGAACACTGAAGCTTTCTTT
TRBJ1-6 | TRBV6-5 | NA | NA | CASSYTGRRNSPLHF | TGTGCCAGCAGTTACACCGGACGGAGGAATTCACCCCTCCACTTT
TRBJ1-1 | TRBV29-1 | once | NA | CSVEGSGNTEAFF | TGCAGCGTTGAAGGTAGCGGGAACACTGAAGCTTTCTTT
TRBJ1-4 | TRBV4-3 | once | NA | CASSQPNEKLFF | TGCGCCAGCAGCCAGCCTAATGAAAAACTGTTTTTT
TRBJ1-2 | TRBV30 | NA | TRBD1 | CAWSPSPTGSYGYTF | TGTGCCTGGAGTCCCTCCCCGACAGGGAGTTATGGCTACACCTTC
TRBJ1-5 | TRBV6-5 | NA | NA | CASSFEGTSNQPQHF | TGTGCCAGCAGTTTTGAGGGGACTAGCAATCAGCCCCAGCATTTT
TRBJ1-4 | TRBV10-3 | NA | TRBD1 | CAISDGQGNEKLFF | TGTGCCATCAGTGATGGACAGGGTAACGAAAAACTGTTTTTT
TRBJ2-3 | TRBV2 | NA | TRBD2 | CASSEGISSGGTTQYF | TGTGCCAGCAGTGAAGGGATATCTAGCGGGGGGACTACGCAGTATTTT
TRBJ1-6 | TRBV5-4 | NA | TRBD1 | CASSRQGVNSPLHF | TGTGCCAGCAGCCGACAGGGGGTGAATTCACCCCTCCACTTT
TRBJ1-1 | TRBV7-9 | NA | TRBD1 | CASSFYRGQYTEAFF | TGTGCCAGCAGCTTTTACAGGGGGCAATACACTGAAGCTTTCTTT
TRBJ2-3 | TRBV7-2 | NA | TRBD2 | CASSPSTSGMSPYTDTQYF | TGTGCCAGCAGCCCTTCAACTAGCGGGATGAGCCCATACACAGATACGCAGTATTTT
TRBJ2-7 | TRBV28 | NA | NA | CASSSPGKLYEQYF | TGTGCCAGCAGTTCCCCGGGAAAGCTCTACGAGCAGTACTTC
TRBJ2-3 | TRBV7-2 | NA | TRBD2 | CASSSSGPSTDTQYF | TGTGCCAGCAGCTCTAGCGGACCTAGCACAGATACGCAGTATTTT
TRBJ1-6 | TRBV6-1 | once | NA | CASSEAGLDYSPLHF | TGTGCCAGCAGTGAAGCAGGGCTGGACTATTCACCCCTCCACTTT
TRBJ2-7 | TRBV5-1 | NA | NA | CASSLGRSPYEQYF | TGCGCCAGCAGCTTGGGCAGGAGTCCCTACGAGCAGTACTTC
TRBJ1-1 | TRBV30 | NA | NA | CAWSVSEFTEAFF | TGTGCCTGGAGTGTTTCAGAGTTCACTGAAGCTTTCTTT
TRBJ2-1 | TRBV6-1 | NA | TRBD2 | CASSDRASGRHNEQFF | TGTGCCAGCAGTGATAGAGCTAGCGGGCGACACAATGAGCAGTTCTTC
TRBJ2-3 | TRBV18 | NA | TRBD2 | CASSPPGLAGGLDTQYF | TGTGCCAGCTCACCGCCCGGACTAGCGGGAGGTTTAGATACGCAGTATTTT
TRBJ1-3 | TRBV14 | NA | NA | CASSPATPGNTIYF | TGTGCCAGCAGTCCTGCCACTCCGGGAAACACCATATATTTT
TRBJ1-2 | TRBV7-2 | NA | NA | CASSLGVGEYGYTF | TGTGCCAGCAGCCTGGGCGTAGGAGAGTATGGCTACACCTTC
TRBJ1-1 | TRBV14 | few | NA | CASSQVAASEAFF | TGTGCCAGCAGCCAAGTCGCCGCGAGTGAAGCTTTCTTT
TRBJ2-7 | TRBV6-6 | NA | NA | CASSHLRGVMDEQYF | TGTGCCAGCAGTCACCTGAGGGGAGTGATGGACGAGCAGTACTTC
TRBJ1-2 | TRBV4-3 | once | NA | CASSQVSGVGGYTF | TGCGCCAGCAGCCAAGTTTCGGGGGTTGGTGGCTACACCTTC
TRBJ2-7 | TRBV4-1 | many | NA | CASSHQQGYEQYF | TGCGCCAGCAGCCACCAACAGGGCTACGAGCAGTACTTC
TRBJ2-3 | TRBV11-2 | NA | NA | CASSLRQSTDTQYF | TGTGCCAGCAGCTTACGACAGTCCACAGATACGCAGTATTTT
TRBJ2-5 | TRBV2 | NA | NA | CASSAGRETQYF | TGTGCCAGCAGTGCCGGGAGAGAGACCCAGTACTTC
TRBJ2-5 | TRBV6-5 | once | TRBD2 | CASSYLAGKQETQYF | TGTGCCAGCAGTTATCTAGCGGGAAAACAAGAGACCCAGTACTTC
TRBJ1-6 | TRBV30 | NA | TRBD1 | CAWSAGGSPLHF | TGTGCCTGGAGCGCAGGGGGCTCACCCCTCCACTTT
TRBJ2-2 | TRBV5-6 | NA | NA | CASTFWGANTGELFF | TGTGCCAGCACCTTTTGGGGGGCGAACACCGGGGAGCTGTTTTTT
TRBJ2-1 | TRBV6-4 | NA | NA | CASSAHGNEQFF | TGTGCCAGCAGTGCCCATGGGAATGAGCAGTTCTTC
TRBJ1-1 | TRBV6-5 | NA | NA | CASSYGRGRRTEAFF | TGTGCCAGCAGTTACGGTAGGGGACGACGGACTGAAGCTTTCTTT
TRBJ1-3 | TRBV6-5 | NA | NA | CASQRSLSGNTIYF | TGTGCCAGCCAAAGGTCGCTCTCTGGAAACACCATATATTTT